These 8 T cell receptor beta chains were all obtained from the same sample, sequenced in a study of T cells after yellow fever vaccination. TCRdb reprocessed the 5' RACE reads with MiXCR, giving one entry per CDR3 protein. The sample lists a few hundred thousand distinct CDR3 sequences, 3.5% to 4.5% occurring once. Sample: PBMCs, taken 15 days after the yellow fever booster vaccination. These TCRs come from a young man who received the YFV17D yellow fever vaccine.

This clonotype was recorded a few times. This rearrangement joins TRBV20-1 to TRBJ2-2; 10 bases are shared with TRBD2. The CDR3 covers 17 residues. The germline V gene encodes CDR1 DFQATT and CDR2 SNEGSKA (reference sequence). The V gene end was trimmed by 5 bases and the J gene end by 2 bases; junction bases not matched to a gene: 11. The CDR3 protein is CSALPGLAVPNTGELFF. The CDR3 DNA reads TGCAGTGCTCTTCCAGGACTAGCGGTACCAAACACCGGGGAGCTGTTTTTT.

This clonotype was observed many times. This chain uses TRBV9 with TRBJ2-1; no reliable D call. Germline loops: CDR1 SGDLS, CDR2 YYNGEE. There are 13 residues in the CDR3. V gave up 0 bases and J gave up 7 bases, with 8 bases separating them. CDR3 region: CASSVVSANEQFF. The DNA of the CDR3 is TGTGCCAGCAGCGTAGTTTCCGCGAATGAGCAGTTCTTC.

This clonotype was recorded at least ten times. The CDR3 DNA is TGCGCCAGCAGCTTGGCGGGGGACCAAGAGACCCAGTACTTC. Protein product: CASSLAGDQETQYF. V and J are TRBV5-1 and TRBJ2-5; possible D gene TRBD2, 6 bases. The CDR3 runs to 14 residues. Trimming shortened V by 0 bases and J by 0 bases, and 6 bases separated the two germline ends. Germline V CDR1 and CDR2: SGHRS, YFSETQ.

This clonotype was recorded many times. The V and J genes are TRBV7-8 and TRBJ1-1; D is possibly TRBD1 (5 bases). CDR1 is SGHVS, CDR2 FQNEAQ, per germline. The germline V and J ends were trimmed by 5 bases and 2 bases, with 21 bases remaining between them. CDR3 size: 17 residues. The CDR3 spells CASSIRDGGNLNTEAFF. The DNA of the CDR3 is TGTGCCAGCAGCATCCGGGACGGAGGCAACCTAAACACTGAAGCTTTCTTT.

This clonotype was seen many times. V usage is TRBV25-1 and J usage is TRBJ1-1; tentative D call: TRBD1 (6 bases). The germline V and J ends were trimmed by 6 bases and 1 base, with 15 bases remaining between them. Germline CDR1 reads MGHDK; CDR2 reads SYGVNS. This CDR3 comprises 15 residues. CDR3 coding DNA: TGTGCCAGCAGCCTCGGAGGGGGAGAGAACACTGAAGCTTTCTTT. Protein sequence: CASSLGGGENTEAFF.

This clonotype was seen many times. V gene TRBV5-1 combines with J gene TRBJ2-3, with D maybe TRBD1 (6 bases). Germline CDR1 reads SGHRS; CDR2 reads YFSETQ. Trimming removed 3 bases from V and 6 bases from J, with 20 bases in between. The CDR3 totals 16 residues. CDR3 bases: TGCGCCAGCAGCTCCGCGGGCAGGGGCTTCAAGGATACGCAGTATTTT. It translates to CASSSAGRGFKDTQYF. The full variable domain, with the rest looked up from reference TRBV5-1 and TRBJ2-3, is KAGVTQTPRYLIKTRGQQVTLSCSPISGHRSVSWYQQTPGQGLQFLFEYFSETQRNKGNFPGRFSGRQFSNSRSEMNVSTLELGDSALYLCASSSAGRGFKDTQYFGPGTRLTVL.

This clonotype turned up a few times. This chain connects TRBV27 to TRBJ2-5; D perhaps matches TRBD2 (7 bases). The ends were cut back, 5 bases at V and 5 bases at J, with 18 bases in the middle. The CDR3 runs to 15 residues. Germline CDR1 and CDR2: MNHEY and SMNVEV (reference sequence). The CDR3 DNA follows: TGTGCCAGCAGTCCCTCGGCGGGGGCTGACGAGACCCAGTACTTC. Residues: CASSPSAGADETQYF.

DNA for the CDR3: TGTGCCAGCAGTGAAGGGGGGACAGGTCCTCAAGAGACCCAGTACTTC. It translates to CASSEGGTGPQETQYF. The chain combines TRBV6-1 with TRBJ2-5, with 8 bases fitting TRBD1. The trim removed 1 base at V and 2 bases at J, leaving 6 bases unmatched. Germline CDR1 reads MNHNS; CDR2 reads SASEGT. The CDR3 length is 16 residues.